These 9 T cell receptor beta chains came from one sample sequenced in a study of blood T cell repertoires in COVID-19. The table came from immunoSEQ multiplex PCR; TCRdb's copy has only in-frame clones and leaves some out. The profile shows around 89,000 clones, approximately 88% of them singletons. Sequencing was carried out using peripheral blood. The origin of the receptors is a man in his fifties or sixties with acute or convalescent COVID-19.

V gene TRBV11-2 combines with J gene TRBJ2-3; TRBD1 aligns across 11 bases. CDR1 is SGHAT, CDR2 FQNNGV, per germline. With 5 bases clipped from V and 4 bases from J, the junction kept 8 bases outside the gene matches. The CDR3 contains 16 residues. DNA of the CDR3: TGTGCCAGCAGCCCCCCCGGGACAGGGGGGGCAGATACGCAGTATTTT. Its protein is CASSPPGTGGADTQYF.

This clone was seen only once. The chain links TRBV12-3 or TRBV12-4 to TRBJ1-1; D gene ambiguous. V shed 6 bases and J shed 1 base, with 9 bases lying between them. This CDR3 contains 13 residues. The DNA of the CDR3 is TGTGCCAGCAGCCCCGGGAGGAACACTGAAGCTTTCTTT. Protein sequence: CASSPGRNTEAFF.

This clone is a singleton in its sample. J is TRBJ1-5 and V is TRBV27; 7 bases agree with TRBD1. J lost 3 bases, V lost 6 bases, and 8 bases had no gene match. The CDR3 covers 15 residues. The germline V gene encodes CDR1 MNHEY and CDR2 SMNVEV (reference sequence). CDR3 nucleotides: TGTGCCAGCAGCCAACTTGGACAGGCCAATCAGCCCCAGCATTTT. Its translation: CASSQLGQANQPQHF.

This clone was picked up one time. The genes are TRBV7-3 and TRBJ2-1, with TRBD2 matching 8 bases. The CDR3 consists of 17 residues. The V segment lost 0 bases and the J segment 6 bases; nucleotides outside the gene matches: 10. Germline V lookup: CDR1 SGHTA, CDR2 FQGTGA. Written as DNA, the CDR3 is TGTGCCAGCAGCTTAACAAAAGCGGGGGCAGTTCCCAATGAGCAGTTCTTC. Translation gives CASSLTKAGAVPNEQFF.

The chain uses TRBV5-4 and TRBJ1-2, with D hard to call. Germline CDR1 is SGHNT and CDR2 is YYREEE (reference sequence). The CDR3 is made up of 13 amino acids. The V gene lost 0 bases and the J gene lost 4 bases, with 7 bases spanning the gap. Here the CDR3 DNA reads TGTGCCAGCAGCTTGGACATAAGCTATGGCTACACCTTC. It is translated as CASSLDISYGYTF.

The rearrangement links TRBV27 to TRBJ2-3; 7 nucleotides match TRBD2. J was trimmed by 0 bases and V by 5 bases; bases with no gene match: 8. Germline CDR1 is MNHEY and CDR2 is SMNVEV (reference sequence). The CDR3 length is 16 residues. In DNA form, the CDR3 reads TGTGCCAGCAGTCTCCTAAGCGGGGCTAGCACAGATACGCAGTATTTT. Its translation: CASSLLSGASTDTQYF.

The chain links TRBV9 to TRBJ2-1; 9 positions agree with TRBD2. The ends lost 1 base at V and 4 bases at J; junction bases unmatched: 12. Germline assignment: CDR1 SGDLS and CDR2 YYNGEE. The CDR3 length is 18 residues. DNA for the CDR3: TGTGCCAGCAGCGTAATGGGCGTGGGGACTAGCTCGTACAATGAGCAGTTCTTC. Its translation is CASSVMGVGTSSYNEQFF.

The chain is built from TRBV27 and TRBJ1-2; D call uncertain. Trimming took 3 bases from V and 8 from J, leaving 13 bases between them. This CDR3 has 13 amino acids. CDR1 and CDR2 (germline): MNHEY, SMNVEV (reference sequence). CDR3 in DNA: TGTGCCAGCAGTTTGTCAGATCGAGGAGGCTACACCTTC. Its protein product is CASSLSDRGGYTF.

V gene TRBV2 combines with J gene TRBJ2-3; 14 bases are a match to TRBD2. Germline lookup yields CDR1 SNHLY and CDR2 FYNNEI. The length of the CDR3 is 19 residues. The ends lost 4 bases at V and 2 bases at J; junction bases unmatched: 11. The CDR3: CASSVTSGTSGGFTDTQYF. CDR3 nucleotides: TGTGCCAGCAGTGTCACCTCCGGGACTAGCGGGGGTTTCACAGATACGCAGTATTTT.